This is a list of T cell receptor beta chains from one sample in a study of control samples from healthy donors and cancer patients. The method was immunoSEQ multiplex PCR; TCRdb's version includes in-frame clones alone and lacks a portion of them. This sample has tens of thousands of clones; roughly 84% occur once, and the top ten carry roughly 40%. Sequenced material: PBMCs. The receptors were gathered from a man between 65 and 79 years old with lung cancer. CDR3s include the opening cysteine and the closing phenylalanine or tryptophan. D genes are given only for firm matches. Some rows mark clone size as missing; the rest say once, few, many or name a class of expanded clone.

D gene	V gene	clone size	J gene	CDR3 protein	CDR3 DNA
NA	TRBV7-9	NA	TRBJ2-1	CASSYRGATYNEQFF	TGTGCCAGCAGCTATCGCGGGGCGACCTACAATGAGCAGTTCTTC
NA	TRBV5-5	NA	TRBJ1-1	CASSPMGQNTEAFF	TGTGCCAGCAGCCCGATGGGGCAGAACACTGAAGCTTTCTTT
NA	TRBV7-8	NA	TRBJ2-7	CASSLKGHEQYF	TGTGCCAGCAGCTTAAAAGGCCACGAGCAGTACTTC
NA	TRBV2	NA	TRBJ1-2	CASSGQDANYGYTF	TGTGCCAGCAGTGGACAGGATGCTAACTATGGCTACACCTTC
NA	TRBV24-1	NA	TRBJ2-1	CATSVNRGGNEQFF	TGTGCCACCAGTGTAAACAGGGGAGGAAATGAGCAGTTCTTC
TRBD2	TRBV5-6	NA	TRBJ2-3	CASSLELAGPPGTQYF	TGTGCCAGCAGCTTGGAACTAGCGGGGCCCCCCGGAACGCAGTATTTT
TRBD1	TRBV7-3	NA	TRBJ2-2	CASSSGQVGNTGELFF	TGTGCCAGCAGCTCCGGACAGGTCGGGAACACCGGGGAGCTGTTTTTT
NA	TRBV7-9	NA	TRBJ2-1	CASSLAGQSEQFF	TGTGCCAGCAGCTTAGCGGGGCAGAGTGAGCAGTTCTTC
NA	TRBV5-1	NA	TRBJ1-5	CASSPGTQTNQPQHF	TGCGCCAGCAGCCCAGGGACACAAACGAATCAGCCCCAGCATTTT
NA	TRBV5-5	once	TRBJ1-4	CASSSIWFTATNEKLFF	TGTGCCAGCAGCTCAATTTGGTTCACTGCAACTAATGAAAAACTGTTTTTT
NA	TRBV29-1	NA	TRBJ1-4	CSVAAGYNEKLFF	TGCAGCGTTGCGGCGGGGTATAATGAAAAACTGTTTTTT